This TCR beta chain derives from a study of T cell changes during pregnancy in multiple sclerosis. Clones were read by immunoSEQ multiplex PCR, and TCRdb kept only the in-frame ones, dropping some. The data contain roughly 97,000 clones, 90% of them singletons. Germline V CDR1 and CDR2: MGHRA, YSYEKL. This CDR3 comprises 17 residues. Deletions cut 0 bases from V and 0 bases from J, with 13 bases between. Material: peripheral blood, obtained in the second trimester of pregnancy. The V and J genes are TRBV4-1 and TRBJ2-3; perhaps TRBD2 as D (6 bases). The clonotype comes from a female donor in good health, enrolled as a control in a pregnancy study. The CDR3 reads CASSQDLLAASTDTQYF. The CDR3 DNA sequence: TGCGCCAGCAGCCAAGATTTACTAGCCGCTAGCACAGATACGCAGTATTTT.